The 17 T cell receptor beta chains presented below share a single source sample, sequenced in a study of T cells in Graves' hyperthyroidism and ophthalmopathy. The source material, RNA transcripts, was used to amplify TCR beta CDR3 regions. The primer set for the first-round RT-PCR of the TCR CDR3 was HTBI. TCRdb recomputed calls from the multiplex PCR reads with MiXCR, one row per CDR3 protein. The table lists 700,000 to 850,000 distinct CDR3 sequences, roughly 32% of them singletons. The sample comprised blood. These receptors originate from a woman in her thirties or forties with Graves' hyperthyroidism.

The CDR3 here is CASNQLDRGQPQHF. DNA of the CDR3: TGTGCCAGTAATCAATTGGACAGGGGCCAGCCCCAGCATTTT. The chain combines TRBV19 with TRBJ1-5; 9 bases are shared with TRBD1. Trimming took 7 bases from V and 7 from J; bases not matched to a gene: 8. CDR1 LNHDA and CDR2 SQIVND come from the germline V gene (reference sequence). The CDR3 is made up of 14 amino acids.

This clonotype came up a few times. The chain combines TRBV19 with TRBJ2-7; the match to TRBD2 covers 7 bases. The CDR3 consists of 14 residues. The ends lost 9 bases at V and 3 bases at J; junction bases unmatched: 11. Germline CDR1 reads LNHDA; CDR2 reads SQIVND (reference sequence). The DNA for the CDR3 is TGTGCCAGCAGCTTGGGGGGGTCTGTCTACGAGCAGTACTTC. It codes for CASSLGGSVYEQYF.

This clonotype has only one observation. This chain connects TRBV6-5 to TRBJ1-2; the D is unclear. Per the germline V gene, CDR1 is MNHEY and CDR2 is SVGAGI. V lost 5 bases, J lost 9 bases, and 13 bases lay in between. This CDR3 comprises 12 residues. CDR3 amino acids: CASSRSLSSYTF. Written as DNA, the CDR3 is TGTGCCAGCAGTCGAAGCCTCAGCAGCTACACCTTC.

A few counts support this clonotype. The J gene is TRBJ2-7, the V gene TRBV7-9; D remains ambiguous. Germline V CDR1 and CDR2: SEHNR, FQNEAQ (reference sequence). This CDR3 region has 14 residues. The germline V and J ends were trimmed by 5 bases and 0 bases, with 11 bases remaining between them. The CDR3 sequence is CASSPTMISYEQYF. The CDR3, as DNA: TGTGCCAGCAGCCCCACGATGATCTCCTACGAGCAGTACTTC.

About this clonotype: The conserved phenylalanine or tryptophan normally closing the CDR3 is absent here, so this likely arose from a read error. The V call is TRBV7-3, the J call TRBJ1-3, with unresolved D. V lost 0 bases and J lost 1, with 4 bases in between. Per germline, CDR1 SGHTA and CDR2 FQGTGA. The CDR3 loop spans 14 amino acids. The CDR3 loop is CASSLTGSGNTIYL. The CDR3, as DNA: TGTGCCAGCAGCTTAACAGGATCTGGAAACACCATATATCTT.

In this sample, this clonotype turned up once. The V gene is TRBV5-1, the J gene TRBJ1-4, with TRBD1 matching over 7 bases. Germline CDR1 and CDR2: SGHRS and YFSETQ. CDR3 length: 17 amino acids. J gave up 4 bases and V 0 bases, and 9 bases lay outside the gene matches. Here the CDR3 reads CASSLGARQGGNEKLFF. Here the CDR3 DNA reads TGCGCCAGCAGCTTGGGGGCCCGACAGGGCGGTAATGAAAAACTGTTTTTT.

In this sample, this clonotype turned up many times. Mismatch with germline at one junction end may stem from a read error. This chain links TRBV7-7 with TRBJ2-2; TRBD1 aligns across 11 bases. From germline, CDR1 is SSHAT and CDR2 FNYEAQ (reference sequence). The CDR3 loop spans 15 amino acids. In DNA, the CDR3 is TGTGCTAGCAGCACCGGGACAGGGGGCACCGGGGAGCTGTTTTTT. Its protein product is CASSTGTGGTGELFF.

Remarks on this clonotype: An end of the junction does not agree with germline; a read error may underlie this. V usage is TRBV7-2 and J usage is TRBJ1-1; no definite D call. The CDR3 is 16 residues long. Germline CDR1 reads SGHTA; CDR2 reads FQGNSA. The CDR3 spells CASNLDPTDGHTEAFF. CDR3 coding DNA: TGTGCCAGCAACTTAGATCCCACGGATGGGCACACTGAAGCTTTCTTT. Using reference TRBV7-2 and TRBJ1-1 for the parts outside the CDR3, the full variable domain is GAGVSQSPSNKVTEKGKDVELRCDPISGHTALYWYRQSLGQGLEFLIYFQGNSAPDKSGLPSDRFSAERTGGSVSTLTIQRTQQEDSAVYLCASNLDPTDGHTEAFFGQGTRLTVV.

Here the CDR3 DNA reads TGTGCCAGCAGCTTGGTGGCAGGTCAGGGGGAAAAACTGTTTTTT. This translates into CASSLVAGQGEKLFF. J is TRBJ1-4 and V is TRBV5-8; D is perhaps TRBD1 (6 bases). With 0 bases removed from V and 8 bases from J, the gap between germline ends came to 14 bases. The germline V gene has CDR1 SGHTS and CDR2 YDEGEE. The CDR3 has 15 residues.

J is TRBJ1-3 and V is TRBV7-2; tentatively, D is TRBD1 (6 bases). The CDR3 is made up of 17 amino acids. Germline CDR1 is SGHTA and CDR2 is FQGNSA. Trimming took off 5 bases at V and 0 bases at J, with 17 bases between the two ends. In nucleotides, the CDR3 is TGTGCCAGCAGCCCCTGGGGACACCGTGCCTCTGGAAACACCATATATTTT. This gives the protein CASSPWGHRASGNTIYF.

This clonotype was recorded at least ten times. The chain employs TRBV12-3 or TRBV12-4 and TRBJ2-5, with 8 bases identical to TRBD1. V lost 1 base and J lost 8; bases outside the gene matches: 9. The CDR3 is 15 amino acids. DNA for the CDR3: TGTGCCAGCAGTTTAGTGACAGGGGACCGAGGAACCCAGTACTTC. This gives the protein CASSLVTGDRGTQYF.

The table lists this clonotype with many counts. The V call is TRBV29-1, the J call TRBJ1-2, with a tentative D call TRBD1 (6 bases). V lost 3 bases and J lost 10, with 12 bases in between. The germline CDR1 and CDR2 sequences are SQVTM and ANQGSEA. This CDR3 region has 11 residues. The CDR3 DNA reads TGCAGCGTTGAGACAGGATTAGACTACACCTTC. Translated: CSVETGLDYTF.

This CDR3 is CASSNAGPGESGETQYF. In DNA, the CDR3 is TGTGCCAGCAGCAACGCCGGGCCGGGGGAGAGTGGAGAGACCCAGTACTTC. V gene TRBV6-5 combines with J gene TRBJ2-5; D possibly corresponds to TRBD2 (6 bases). V was clipped by 6 bases and J by 4 bases, with 24 bases between them. The V gene's germline CDR1 is MNHEY and CDR2 SVGAGI. This CDR3 is 17 amino acids long.

This clonotype was observed many times. The genes are TRBV7-6 and TRBJ2-7; no clear D. This CDR3 region has 15 residues. Germline V lookup: CDR1 SGHVS, CDR2 FNYEAQ. Trimming took off 2 bases at V and 7 bases at J, with 18 bases between the two ends. Here the CDR3 DNA reads TGTGCCAGCAGCTTAAATGGCAGGACCACGGCAGAGCAGTACTTC. Protein: CASSLNGRTTAEQYF.

Many counts were recorded for this clonotype. V gene TRBV2 combines with J gene TRBJ1-1; D gene uncertain. The V and J ends lost 7 bases and 2 bases respectively, with 11 bases between them. This CDR3 is built from 13 residues. Per the germline V gene, CDR1 is SNHLY and CDR2 is FYNNEI. CDR3 sequence reads: CASTRSRNTEAFF. In nucleotides, the CDR3 is TGTGCCAGCACCCGGTCCCGCAACACTGAAGCTTTCTTT.

This clonotype came up many times. The gene calls are TRBV20-1 and TRBJ1-3; no reliable D call. CDR1 and CDR2 from the germline V gene are DFQATT and SNEGSKA (reference sequence). V lost 7 bases to trimming and J lost 0 bases, with 10 bases between them. CDR3 length: 13 residues. The CDR3 spells CSVKDHSGNTIYF. The CDR3 DNA reads TGCAGTGTTAAGGACCACTCTGGAAACACCATATATTTT.

This clonotype was observed many times. This rearrangement joins TRBV20-1 to TRBJ1-2, with D maybe TRBD1 (6 bases). V lost 6 bases and J 2 bases, leaving 16 bases between the germline ends. CDR3 length: 14 amino acids. Germline CDR1 reads DFQATT; CDR2 reads SNEGSKA (reference sequence). This CDR3 is CSAQHRTDNYGYTF. The CDR3 region has the DNA TGCAGTGCACAGCACCGGACAGACAACTATGGCTACACCTTC.